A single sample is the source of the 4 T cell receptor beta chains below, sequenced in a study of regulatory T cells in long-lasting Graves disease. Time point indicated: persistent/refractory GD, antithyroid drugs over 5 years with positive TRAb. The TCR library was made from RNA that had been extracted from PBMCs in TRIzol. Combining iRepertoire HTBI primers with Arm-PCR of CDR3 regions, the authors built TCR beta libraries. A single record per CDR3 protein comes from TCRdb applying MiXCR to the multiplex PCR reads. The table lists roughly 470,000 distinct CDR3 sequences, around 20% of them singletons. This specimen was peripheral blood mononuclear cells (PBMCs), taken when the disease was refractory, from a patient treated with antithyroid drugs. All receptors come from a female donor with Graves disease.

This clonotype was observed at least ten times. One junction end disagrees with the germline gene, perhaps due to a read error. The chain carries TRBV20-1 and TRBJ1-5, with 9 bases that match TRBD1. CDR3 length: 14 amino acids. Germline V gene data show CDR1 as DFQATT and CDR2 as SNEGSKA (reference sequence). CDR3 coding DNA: TGCAGTGCTAGCCCCGGGACAGGGACTCAGCCCCAACATTTT. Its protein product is CSASPGTGTQPQHF.

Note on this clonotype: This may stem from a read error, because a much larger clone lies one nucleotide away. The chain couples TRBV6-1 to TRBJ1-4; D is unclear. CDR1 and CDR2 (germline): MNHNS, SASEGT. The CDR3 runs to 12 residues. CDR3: CASSGINEELFF. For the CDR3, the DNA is TGTGCCAGCAGTGGGATTAATGAAGAACTGTTTTTT.

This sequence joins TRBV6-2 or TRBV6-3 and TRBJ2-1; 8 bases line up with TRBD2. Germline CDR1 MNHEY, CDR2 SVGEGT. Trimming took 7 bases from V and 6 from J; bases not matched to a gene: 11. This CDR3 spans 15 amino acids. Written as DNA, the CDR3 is TGTGCCAGCAAAACACTAGCGGCCACTAGCAATGAGCAGTTCTTC. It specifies CASKTLAATSNEQFF.

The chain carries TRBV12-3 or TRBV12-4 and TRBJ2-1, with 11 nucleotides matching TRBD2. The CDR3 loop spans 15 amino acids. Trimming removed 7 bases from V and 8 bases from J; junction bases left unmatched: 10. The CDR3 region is CASTLLAGVTDEQFF. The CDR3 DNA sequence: TGTGCCAGCACCTTACTAGCGGGAGTCACCGATGAGCAGTTCTTC.